This T cell receptor (beta chain) derives from a study of blood T cell repertoires in COVID-19 (dated by TCRdb to the early 2020s). The study in broad terms: Collaborator samples came from the United States, Italy and Spain and covered acute and convalescent phases of COVID-19. HLA class I and class II types, where available, came from metadata supplied by the sample provider rather than from assay-based typing. The material from the prospective study consisted of cDNA or gDNA derived from T cells, B-cell-depleted T cells, or PBMCs. Deeply sampled blood TCRbeta repertoires from subjects exposed to, actively infected with, or recovered from COVID-19 were included in the dataset. A de-identified subject ID, COVID-19 status, age in years and sex were almost always included in the sample metadata. The repertoires were released in a freely available public database intended as a resource for research on the immune response to SARS-CoV-2. Samples were obtained from the ongoing ImmuneRACE study (first 160 participants) and from 1,254 subjects provided by 6 global collaborators. Study-wide findings and limitations: Clinical and demographic metadata were provided uncurated, with the amount varying by source and participant.

As for this clone: The target of this receptor is not known. The sample holds no much larger clone one base away, and base qualities are not on file.

TCRbeta CDR3 regions were amplified from genomic DNA using the immunoSEQ Assay, a bias-controlled multiplex PCR. As for the authors' bioinformatics: The number of nucleated cells in each sample was estimated from the amplification of reference gene primers within the assay. To quantify the absolute abundance of each unique TCRbeta CDR3 rearrangement, sequence reads were collapsed and filtered. For each sample, productive Simpson clonality was calculated as the square root of Simpson's diversity index across productive rearrangements. The immuneACCESS repertoire file appears here via TCRdb, limited to in-frame rearrangements. These files lack a portion of the clones; in checked studies, under half of the deficit traces to unresolved V genes, and the cause of the others is not known. V and J calls and clone size are as listed in that table; D and trimming were resolved from the DNA. For this sample the table gives about 300,000 clones, of which approximately 84% were detected only once. The ten largest clones represent around 1.6% of the sample.

The germline V gene sets CDR1 to KGHSH and CDR2 to LQKENI. The V end gives up 3 bases and the J end 5 bases, leaving 5 bases in the junction not matched to a gene. The CDR3 contains 14 residues, cysteine and phenylalanine counted. The entry retains the CDR3 DNA only, 42 bases that are in frame from base 1. One collaborating source in Seattle enrolled patients during active infection and followed them longitudinally through the course of disease. Whole blood was collected in K2EDTA tubes by collaborating institutions according to the institutions' own protocols. For TCRbeta analysis, collaborators shipped samples as frozen whole blood, isolated PBMCs, or DNA extracted from either of those sample types.

The material sequenced was peripheral blood. This sequence originates from a human donor with COVID-19, enrolled during active disease. The donor label of this sample is uncertain. The V and J segments used are TRBV18 and TRBJ2-5, and 8 junctional nucleotides match TRBD2. The CDR3 loop reads CASSPGLASETQYF. The DNA sequence is as follows: TGTGCCAGCTCACCCGGACTAGCCTCGGAGACCCAGTACTTC.